The clone carrying this T cell receptor beta chain was picked up many times. Amplified regions were TCR beta CDR3 sequences from RNA transcripts. HTBI primers were employed in a first-round RT-PCR of the TCR CDR3. One entry per CDR3 protein, called by TCRdb with MiXCR from the multiplex PCR reads. This repertoire shows fewer than 450,000 distinct CDR3 sequences, over 11% found once; its top ten account for around 28%. This sample was included in a study of T cells in Graves' hyperthyroidism and ophthalmopathy. CDR3 length: 15 amino acids. J gave up 1 base and V 4 bases, and 7 bases lay outside the gene matches. Germline V lookup: CDR1 SGHRS, CDR2 YFSETQ.

Sequencing input: blood. This receptor was obtained from a man between 45 and 60 years old with Graves' ophthalmopathy. J is TRBJ1-1 and V is TRBV5-1, with 7 bases fitting TRBD1. CDR3 coding DNA: TGCGCCAGCAGCACAACCGGGACAGAGAACACTGAAGCTTTCTTT. Amino acid sequence: CASSTTGTENTEAFF.